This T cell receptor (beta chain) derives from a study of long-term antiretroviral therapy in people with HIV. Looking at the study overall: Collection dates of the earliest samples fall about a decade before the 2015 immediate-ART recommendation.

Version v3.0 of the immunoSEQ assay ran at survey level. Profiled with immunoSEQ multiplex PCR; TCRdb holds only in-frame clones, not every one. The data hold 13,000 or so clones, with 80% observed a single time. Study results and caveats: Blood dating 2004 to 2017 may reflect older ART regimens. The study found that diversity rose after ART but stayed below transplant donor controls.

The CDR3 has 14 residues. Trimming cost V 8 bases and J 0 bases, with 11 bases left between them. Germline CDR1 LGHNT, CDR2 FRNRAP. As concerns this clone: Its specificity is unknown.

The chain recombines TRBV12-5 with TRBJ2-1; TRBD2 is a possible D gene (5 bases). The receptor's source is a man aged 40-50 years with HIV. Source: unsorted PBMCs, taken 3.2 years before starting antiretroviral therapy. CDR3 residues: CASRGQASYNEQFF. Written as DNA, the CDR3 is TGTGCTAGTCGAGGGCAGGCCTCCTACAATGAGCAGTTCTTC.